This TCR beta chain was retrieved from a study of blood T cell repertoires in COVID-19 (dated by TCRdb to the early 2020s). With respect to the entire study: The collaborator samples originated in the United States, Italy and Spain and spanned the acute and convalescent phases of COVID-19. The material from the prospective study consisted of cDNA or gDNA derived from T cells, B-cell-depleted T cells, or PBMCs. Subjects who had been exposed to COVID-19, were actively infected with it, or had recovered from it provided the deeply sampled blood TCRbeta repertoires that made up the dataset. The repertoires were made available in a free public database intended to serve as a resource for research on the immune response to SARS-CoV-2. Samples came from the ongoing ImmuneRACE study (first 160 participants) plus 1,254 subjects from 6 global collaborators. Sample metadata almost always included a de-identified subject ID, COVID-19 status, age in years and sex. Where HLA class I and class II types were available, the types were taken from metadata supplied by the sample provider, not from assay-based typing. Study-level results and caveats: How much clinical and demographic metadata was included differed by source and by participant, and the metadata was provided uncurated.

As concerns this clone: Its antigen is currently not known. No base quality information exists; no much larger clone differs at one position.

Whole blood was collected in K2EDTA tubes by collaborating institutions according to the institutions' own protocols. For TCRbeta analysis, collaborators shipped samples as frozen whole blood, isolated PBMCs, or DNA extracted from either of those sample types. The immunoSEQ Assay, a bias-controlled multiplex PCR, was used to amplify TCRbeta CDR3 regions from genomic DNA. Under the source paper's analysis protocol: Within the assay, amplification of reference gene primers was used to estimate how many nucleated cells each sample contained. Sequence reads were collapsed and filtered to measure the absolute abundance of every unique TCRbeta CDR3 rearrangement. Productive Simpson clonality was computed per sample as the square root of Simpson's diversity index over productive rearrangements. TCRdb mirrors the immuneACCESS table, restricted to in-frame sequences. Some clones are absent from its copies; in checked studies, under half trace to an unresolved V gene, and the reason for the others is unknown. The V and J calls and clone size were taken over from that table, and D and trimming were inferred from the DNA. This sample lists tens of thousands of clones; roughly nine tenths were detected once. The ten largest account for around 14% of the sample.

The CDR3 sequence holds 14 residues, the cysteine and phenylalanine included. The DNA shown is the 42-base CDR3, in frame from base 1. Trimming at the junction amounts to 1 base on V and 5 bases on J, and the germline ends lie 12 bases apart. CDR1 and CDR2 are read off the germline V gene as SGHVS and FQNEAQ. The chain couples TRBV7-8 to TRBJ2-7; TRBD2 might be the D gene, on 5 matching bases. Sequencing used peripheral blood. This TCR derives from a male donor with acute or convalescent COVID-19. CDR3 loop: CASSLVGSYNEQYF. The DNA reads as follows: TGTGCCAGCAGCTTAGTAGGGAGTTACAACGAGCAGTACTTC.